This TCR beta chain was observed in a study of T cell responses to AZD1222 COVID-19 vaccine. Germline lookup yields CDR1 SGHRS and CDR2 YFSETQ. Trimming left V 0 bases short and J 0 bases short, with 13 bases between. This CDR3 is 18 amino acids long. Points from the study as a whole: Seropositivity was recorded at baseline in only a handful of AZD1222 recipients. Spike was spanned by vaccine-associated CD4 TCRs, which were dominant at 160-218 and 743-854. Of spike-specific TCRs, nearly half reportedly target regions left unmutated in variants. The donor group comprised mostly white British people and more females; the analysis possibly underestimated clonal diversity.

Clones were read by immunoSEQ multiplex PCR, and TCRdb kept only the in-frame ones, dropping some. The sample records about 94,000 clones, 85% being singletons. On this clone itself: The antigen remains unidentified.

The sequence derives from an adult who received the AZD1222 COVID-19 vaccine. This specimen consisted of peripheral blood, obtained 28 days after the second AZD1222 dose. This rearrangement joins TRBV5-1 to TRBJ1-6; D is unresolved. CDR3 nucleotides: TGCGCCAGCAGCTTGGGGTATCAGGATAGCTCCTATAATTCACCCCTCCACTTT. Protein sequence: CASSLGYQDSSYNSPLHF.